A single TCR beta chain is shown here with its context. Method: immunoSEQ multiplex PCR; TCRdb's copy keeps in-frame clones and lacks some. The data contain tens of thousands of clones, 89% of them singletons. This entry belongs to a study of T cell responses to AZD1222 COVID-19 vaccine. V lost 0 bases, J lost 2 bases, and 6 bases lay in between. Germline CDR1 and CDR2: SGHDT and YYEEEE. The CDR3 consists of 13 residues. This material consisted of peripheral blood, taken on day 0 of AZD1222 vaccination. This chain links TRBV5-6 with TRBJ2-7, with D unresolved. The TCR originated in an adult in good health. DNA of the CDR3: TGTGCCAGCAGCTTGGTGGCTCCCTACGAGCAGTACTTC. Translated, it gives CASSLVAPYEQYF. Using reference TRBV5-6 and TRBJ2-7 for the parts outside the CDR3, the full variable domain is DAGVTQSPTHLIKTRGQQVTLRCSPKSGHDTVSWYQQALGQGPQFIFQYYEEEERQRGNFPDRFSGHQFPNYSSELNVNALLLGDSALYLCASSLVAPYEQYFGPGTRLTVT.